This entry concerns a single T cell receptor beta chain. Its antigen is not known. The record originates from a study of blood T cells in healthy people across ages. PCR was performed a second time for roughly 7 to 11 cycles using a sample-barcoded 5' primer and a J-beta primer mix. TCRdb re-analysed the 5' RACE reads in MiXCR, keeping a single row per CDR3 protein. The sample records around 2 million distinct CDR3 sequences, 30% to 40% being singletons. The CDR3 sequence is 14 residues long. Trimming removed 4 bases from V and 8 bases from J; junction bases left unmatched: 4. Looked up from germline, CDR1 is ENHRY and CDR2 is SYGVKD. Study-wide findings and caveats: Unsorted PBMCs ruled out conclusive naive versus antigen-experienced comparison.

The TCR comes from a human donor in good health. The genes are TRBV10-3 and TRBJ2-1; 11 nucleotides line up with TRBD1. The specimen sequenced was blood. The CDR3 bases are TGTGCCATCAGTGTCGGACAGGGGGCGGATGAGCAGTTCTTC. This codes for CAISVGQGADEQFF.